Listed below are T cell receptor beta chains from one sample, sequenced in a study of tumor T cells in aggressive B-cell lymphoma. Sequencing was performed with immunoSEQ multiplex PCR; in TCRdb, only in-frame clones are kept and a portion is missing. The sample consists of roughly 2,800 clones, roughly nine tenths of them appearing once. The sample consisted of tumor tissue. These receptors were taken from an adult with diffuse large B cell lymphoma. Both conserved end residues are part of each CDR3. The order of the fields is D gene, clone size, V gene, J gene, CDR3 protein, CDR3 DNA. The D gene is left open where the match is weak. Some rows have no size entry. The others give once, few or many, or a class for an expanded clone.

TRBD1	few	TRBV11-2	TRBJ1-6	CASSFTGEGQSPLHF	TGTGCCAGCAGCTTTACAGGGGAAGGACAATCACCCCTCCACTTT
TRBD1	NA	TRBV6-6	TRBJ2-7	CASSYSTGNEQYF	TGTGCCAGCAGTTATTCGACAGGGAACGAGCAGTACTTC
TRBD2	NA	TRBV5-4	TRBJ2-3	CASSWGLATDTQYF	TGTGCCAGCAGCTGGGGACTAGCAACAGATACGCAGTATTTT
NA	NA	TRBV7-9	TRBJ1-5	CASSQGPNQPQHF	TGTGCCAGCAGCCAGGGCCCGAATCAGCCCCAGCATTTT
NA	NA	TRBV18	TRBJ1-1	CASSPGTRNTEAFF	TGTGCCAGCTCACCGGGCACGCGGAACACTGAAGCTTTCTTT
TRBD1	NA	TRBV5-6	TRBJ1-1	CASSYPDREAFF	TGTGCCAGCAGCTACCCGGACAGGGAAGCTTTCTTT
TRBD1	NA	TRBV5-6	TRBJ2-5	CASSRRTGVNQETQYF	TGTGCCAGCAGCCGTCGGACAGGAGTGAACCAAGAGACCCAGTACTTC
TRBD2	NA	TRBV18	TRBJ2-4	CASSQIASGPGNIQYF	TGTGCCAGCTCACAGATCGCTAGCGGTCCTGGAAACATTCAGTACTTC
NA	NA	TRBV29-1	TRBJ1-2	CSVEGADGYTF	TGCAGCGTTGAAGGGGCTGATGGCTACACCTTC
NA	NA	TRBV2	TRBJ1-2	CASSEGSFYGYTF	TGTGCCAGCAGTGAAGGCAGTTTCTATGGCTACACCTTC
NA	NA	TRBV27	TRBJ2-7	CASSPKAVSSYEQYF	TGTGCCAGCAGTCCTAAGGCGGTGAGCTCCTACGAGCAGTACTTC
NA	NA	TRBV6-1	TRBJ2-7	CASSRQRSYEQYF	TGTGCCAGCAGTAGACAGCGTTCCTACGAGCAGTACTTC
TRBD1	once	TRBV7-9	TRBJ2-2	CASSRQGANTGELFF	TGTGCCAGCAGTAGACAGGGGGCGAACACCGGGGAGCTGTTTTTT